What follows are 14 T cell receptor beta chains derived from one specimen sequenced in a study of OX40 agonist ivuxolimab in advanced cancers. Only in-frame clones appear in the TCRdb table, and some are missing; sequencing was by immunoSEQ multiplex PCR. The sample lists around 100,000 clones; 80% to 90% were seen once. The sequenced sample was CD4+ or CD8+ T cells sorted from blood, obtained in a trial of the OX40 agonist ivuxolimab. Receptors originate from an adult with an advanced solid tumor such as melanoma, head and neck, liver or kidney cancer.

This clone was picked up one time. As DNA, the CDR3 is TGTGCCAGCAGCCGACAAGACTACCGGGACGCGCAGTACTTC. Its protein is CASSRQDYRDAQYF. The chain uses TRBV5-4 and TRBJ2-7; perhaps D is TRBD1 or TRBD2 (5 bases each). The V end was cut by 4 bases, the J end by 9 bases, with 20 bases between. Germline V lookup: CDR1 SGHNT, CDR2 YYREEE (reference sequence). CDR3 length: 14 residues.

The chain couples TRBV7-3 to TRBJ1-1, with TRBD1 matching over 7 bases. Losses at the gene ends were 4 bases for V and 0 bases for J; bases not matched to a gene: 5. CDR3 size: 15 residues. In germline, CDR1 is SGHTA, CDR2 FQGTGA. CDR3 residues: CASSSSGTVNTEAFF. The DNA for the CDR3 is TGTGCCAGCAGCTCCTCGGGGACAGTGAACACTGAAGCTTTCTTT.

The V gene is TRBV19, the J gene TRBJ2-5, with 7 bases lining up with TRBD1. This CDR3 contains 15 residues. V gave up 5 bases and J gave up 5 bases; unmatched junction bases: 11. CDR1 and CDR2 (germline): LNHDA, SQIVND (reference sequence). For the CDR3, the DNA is TGTGCCAGTAGTCCCCGAAGAGGGGGCGGTGAGACCCAGTACTTC. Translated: CASSPRRGGGETQYF.

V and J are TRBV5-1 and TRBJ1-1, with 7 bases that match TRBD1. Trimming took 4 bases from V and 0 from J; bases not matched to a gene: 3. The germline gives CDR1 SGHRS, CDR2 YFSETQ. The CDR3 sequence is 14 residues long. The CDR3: CASSADRLNTEAFF. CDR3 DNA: TGCGCCAGCAGCGCGGACAGGCTGAACACTGAAGCTTTCTTT. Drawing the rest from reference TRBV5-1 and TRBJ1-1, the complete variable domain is KAGVTQTPRYLIKTRGQQVTLSCSPISGHRSVSWYQQTPGQGLQFLFEYFSETQRNKGNFPGRFSGRQFSNSRSEMNVSTLELGDSALYLCASSADRLNTEAFFGQGTRLTVV.

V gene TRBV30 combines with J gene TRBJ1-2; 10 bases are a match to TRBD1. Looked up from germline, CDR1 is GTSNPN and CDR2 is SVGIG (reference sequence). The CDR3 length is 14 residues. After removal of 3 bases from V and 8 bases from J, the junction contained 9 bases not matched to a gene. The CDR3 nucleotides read TGTGCCTGGAGCTCACCGGGACAGGGGAACGGCTACACCTTC. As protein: CAWSSPGQGNGYTF.

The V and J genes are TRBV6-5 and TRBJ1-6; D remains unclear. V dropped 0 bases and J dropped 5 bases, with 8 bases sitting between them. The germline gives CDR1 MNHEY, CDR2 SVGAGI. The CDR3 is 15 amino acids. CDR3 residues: CASSYSPQNNSPLHF. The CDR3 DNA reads TGTGCCAGCAGTTACTCGCCTCAGAATAATTCACCCCTCCACTTT.

CDR3 bases: TGTGCCAGCAGCACCCGAACGGGACTAGCGTTTCCGGAGACCCAGTACTTC. As protein: CASSTRTGLAFPETQYF. The chain joins TRBV7-2 to TRBJ2-5; 10 bases map to TRBD2. Unmatched junction bases numbered 14, after V lost 5 bases and J lost 5 bases. The CDR3 extends over 17 amino acids. The germline CDR1 and CDR2 sequences are SGHTA and FQGNSA. The full variable domain, rest sourced from reference TRBV7-2 and TRBJ2-5, is GAGVSQSPSNKVTEKGKDVELRCDPISGHTALYWYRQSLGQGLEFLIYFQGNSAPDKSGLPSDRFSAERTGGSVSTLTIQRTQQEDSAVYLCASSTRTGLAFPETQYFGPGTRLLVL.

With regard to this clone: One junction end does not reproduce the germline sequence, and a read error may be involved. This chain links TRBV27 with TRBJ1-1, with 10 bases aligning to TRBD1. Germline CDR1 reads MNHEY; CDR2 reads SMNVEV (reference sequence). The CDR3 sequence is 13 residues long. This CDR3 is CAGSVRDRGQAFF. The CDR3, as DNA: TGTGCCGGCAGTGTCCGGGACAGGGGTCAAGCTTTCTTT.

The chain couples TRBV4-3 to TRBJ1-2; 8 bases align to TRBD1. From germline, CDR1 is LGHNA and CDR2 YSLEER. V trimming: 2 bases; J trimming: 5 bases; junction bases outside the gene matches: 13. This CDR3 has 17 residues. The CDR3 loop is CASSQSKGTGLRYGYTF. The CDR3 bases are TGCGCCAGCAGCCAATCTAAAGGGACAGGTCTGCGATATGGCTACACCTTC.

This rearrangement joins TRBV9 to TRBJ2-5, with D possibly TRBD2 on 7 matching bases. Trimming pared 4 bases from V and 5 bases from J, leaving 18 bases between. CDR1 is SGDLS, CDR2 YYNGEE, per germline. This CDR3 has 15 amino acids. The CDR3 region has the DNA TGTGCCAGCAGCCTCCTGGGGGGGGCTGGGGAGACCCAGTACTTC. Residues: CASSLLGGAGETQYF.

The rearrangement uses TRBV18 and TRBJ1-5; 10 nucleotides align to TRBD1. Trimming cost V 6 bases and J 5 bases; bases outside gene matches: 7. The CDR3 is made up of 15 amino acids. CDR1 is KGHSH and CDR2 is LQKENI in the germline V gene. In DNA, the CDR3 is TGTGCCAGCTCTCCGGGACAGGGGTTGTATCAGCCCCAGCATTTT. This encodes CASSPGQGLYQPQHF.

CDR3 sequence: CASSPQGSSYEQYF. The DNA of the CDR3 is TGTGCCAGCTCACCACAGGGGAGCTCCTACGAGCAGTACTTC. The rearrangement joins TRBV18 to TRBJ2-7; TRBD1 or TRBD2 may be the D gene (5 bases each). Trimming shortened V by 1 base and J by 0 bases, and 7 bases separated the two germline ends. In germline, CDR1 is KGHSH, CDR2 LQKENI. This CDR3 contains 14 residues.

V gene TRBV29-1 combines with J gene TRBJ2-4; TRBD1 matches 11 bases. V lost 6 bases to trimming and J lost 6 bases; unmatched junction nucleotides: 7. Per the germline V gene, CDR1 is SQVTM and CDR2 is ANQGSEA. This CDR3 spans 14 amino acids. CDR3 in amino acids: CSVDRGLVGNIQYF. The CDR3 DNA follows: TGCAGCGTGGACAGGGGGCTGGTGGGAAACATTCAGTACTTC. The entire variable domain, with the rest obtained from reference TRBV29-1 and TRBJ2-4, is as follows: SAVISQKPSRDICQRGTSLTIQCQVDSQVTMMFWYRQQPGQSLTLIATANQGSEATYESGFVIDKFPISRPNLTFSTLTVSNMSPEDSSIYLCSVDRGLVGNIQYFGAGTRLSVL.

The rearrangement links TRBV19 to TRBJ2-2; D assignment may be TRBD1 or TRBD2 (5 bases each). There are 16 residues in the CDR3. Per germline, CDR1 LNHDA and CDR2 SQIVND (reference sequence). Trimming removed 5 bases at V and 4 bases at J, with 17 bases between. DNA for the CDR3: TGTGCCAGTAGTCCCCGGGACGGCGGACTCACCGGGGAGCTGTTTTTT. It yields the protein CASSPRDGGLTGELFF.